Listed here are 5 T cell receptor beta chains from one sample, sequenced in a study of neurological immune-mediated disorders (dated by TCRdb to between 2019 and 2020). Library preparation was by 5' RACE. Sequencing was carried out with an Illumina HiSeq 2500. TCRdb passed the public sequencing reads through fastp at Q25 and MiXCR, retaining productive beta sequences. Rows matching on CDR3 protein sequence are summarized as one entry with the most common DNA and genes. This sample comprises about 39,000 distinct CDR3 sequences, 7.2% of them detected only once. The ten largest clones represent around 6% of the sample. Sequencing was done on a sample of CD4+ T cells from blood. The receptor set was obtained from a man aged 45 to 65 in good health.

In its sample, this clonotype was seen a few times. The V call is TRBV30, the J call TRBJ2-7, with TRBD1 matching 8 bases. The J segment lost 0 bases and the V segment lost 0 bases, leaving 10 bases of the junction unmatched. Per germline, CDR1 GTSNPN and CDR2 SVGIG (reference sequence). The CDR3 is made up of 17 amino acids. CDR3 sequence reads: CAWSVRMTGASSYEQYF. The CDR3 DNA reads TGTGCCTGGAGTGTACGGATGACAGGGGCTAGCTCCTACGAGCAGTACTTC.

This clonotype appeared many times. V gene TRBV28 combines with J gene TRBJ2-7; the D gene is possibly TRBD1 (6 bases). Germline CDR1 is MDHEN and CDR2 is SYDVKM. The CDR3 covers 14 residues. Trimming stripped 9 bases from V and 2 bases from J, with 17 bases between. This chain's CDR3 is CASRETGTPYEQYF. For the CDR3, the DNA is TGTGCCAGTAGAGAGACAGGAACTCCCTACGAGCAGTACTTC.

This clonotype was counted at least ten times. This sequence joins TRBV5-1 and TRBJ2-3; D call uncertain. The CDR3 sequence is 14 residues long. Per germline, CDR1 SGHRS and CDR2 YFSETQ. The V end was cut by 0 bases, the J end by 4 bases, with 9 bases between. The CDR3 loop reads CASSLEAPPDTQYF. In DNA, the CDR3 is TGCGCCAGCAGCTTGGAGGCCCCTCCAGATACGCAGTATTTT.

There are many counts of this clonotype. The genes are TRBV5-1 and TRBJ2-7; 7 positions agree with TRBD2. This CDR3 comprises 16 residues. V gave up 6 bases and J gave up 2 bases; unmatched junction bases: 14. CDR1 is SGHRS and CDR2 is YFSETQ in the germline V gene. In DNA form, the CDR3 reads TGCGCCAGCAACCCCGGGGGGAATGGGAGACCCTACGAGCAGTACTTC. The encoded protein is CASNPGGNGRPYEQYF. Variable domain in full (rest from reference TRBV5-1 and TRBJ2-7): KAGVTQTPRYLIKTRGQQVTLSCSPISGHRSVSWYQQTPGQGLQFLFEYFSETQRNKGNFPGRFSGRQFSNSRSEMNVSTLELGDSALYLCASNPGGNGRPYEQYFGPGTRLTVT.

In this sample, this clonotype turned up many times. The chain employs TRBV7-6 and TRBJ2-2; D call uncertain. CDR1 and CDR2 from the germline V gene are SGHVS and FNYEAQ. V was pared by 1 base and J by 5 bases, with 11 bases between. The length of the CDR3 is 15 residues. DNA for the CDR3: TGTGCCAGCAGCTTAGATTTATTGGGAACCGGGGAGCTGTTTTTT. It specifies CASSLDLLGTGELFF.